This is a list of T cell receptor beta chains from one sample in a study of cytomegalovirus exposure and HLA in healthy donors. The method was immunoSEQ multiplex PCR; TCRdb's version includes in-frame clones alone and lacks a portion of them. The data show 90,000 to 120,000 clones, about 75% seen once. What was sequenced was PBMCs. The origin of the receptors is a man aged 55-75 years in good health and CMV-seropositive. The CDR3 runs from the conserved cysteine through the conserved F or W. Each record gives: J gene, V gene, clone size, D gene, CDR3 protein, CDR3 DNA. The D gene is left open where the match is weak. Size tells how often a clone was seen (once, few, many) or the class of an expanded clone, and some rows leave it out.

TRBJ2-1 TRBV11-2 few - CASSLDYGRSYNEQFF TGTGCCAGCAGCTTAGATTATGGCCGCTCCTACAATGAGCAGTTCTTC
TRBJ1-1 TRBV10-3 - - CAISEKGVNGNTEAFF TGTGCCATCAGTGAGAAAGGGGTAAATGGGAACACTGAAGCTTTCTTT
TRBJ2-3 TRBV28 - TRBD2 CASSVLAGSTDTQYF TGTGCCAGCAGTGTGCTAGCGGGGAGCACAGATACGCAGTATTTT
TRBJ1-3 TRBV28 few TRBD1 CASSLGQGVGWTGNTIYF TGTGCCAGCAGTTTGGGACAGGGAGTAGGATGGACTGGAAACACCATATATTTT
TRBJ2-1 TRBV6-5 - - CASTPPGGGNEQFF TGTGCCAGCACCCCTCCGGGGGGCGGGAATGAGCAGTTCTTC
TRBJ2-3 TRBV4-3 few TRBD1 CASSLGQGSDTQYF TGCGCCAGCAGCCTGGGACAGGGGTCAGATACGCAGTATTTT
TRBJ2-5 TRBV5-1 - - CASSLQSQAQETQYF TGCGCCAGCAGCTTGCAGTCTCAGGCACAAGAGACCCAGTACTTC
TRBJ2-7 TRBV7-2 - - CASSLAAAREQYF TGTGCCAGCAGCTTAGCGGCGGCGAGGGAGCAGTACTTC
TRBJ1-2 TRBV18 - TRBD1 CASSPSHPGQGKGYGYTF TGTGCCAGCTCACCATCACATCCGGGACAGGGAAAGGGCTATGGCTACACCTTC
TRBJ2-7 TRBV9 few - CASSVPRGTYSYEQYF TGTGCCAGCAGCGTTCCTAGGGGGACATACTCCTACGAGCAGTACTTC
TRBJ1-2 TRBV27 - TRBD1 CASSLRTGGAYGYTF TGTGCCAGCAGTTTAAGGACAGGGGGGGCCTATGGCTACACCTTC
TRBJ2-3 TRBV10-1 - TRBD1 CASSDTGENTDTQYF TGCGCCAGCAGTGATACAGGGGAGAATACAGATACGCAGTATTTT